The entry below gives a single TCR beta chain sequence along with its context. This record comes from a study of blood T cell repertoires in COVID-19. Germline CDR1 and CDR2: SGHNT and YYREEE (reference sequence). J was trimmed by 5 bases and V by 4 bases; bases with no gene match: 6. There are 14 residues in the CDR3. Sequencing used immunoSEQ multiplex PCR; TCRdb keeps in-frame clones, though not all of them. In the table there are 70,000 or so clones, roughly 87% of which are singletons. The sample consisted of peripheral blood. The sequence came from a woman aged 80 or over with acute or convalescent COVID-19. The chain combines TRBV5-4 with TRBJ1-1; the match to TRBD1 covers 9 bases. Here the CDR3 reads CASSGNRGLTEAFF. For the CDR3, the DNA is TGTGCCAGCAGCGGAAACAGGGGGCTTACTGAAGCTTTCTTT.